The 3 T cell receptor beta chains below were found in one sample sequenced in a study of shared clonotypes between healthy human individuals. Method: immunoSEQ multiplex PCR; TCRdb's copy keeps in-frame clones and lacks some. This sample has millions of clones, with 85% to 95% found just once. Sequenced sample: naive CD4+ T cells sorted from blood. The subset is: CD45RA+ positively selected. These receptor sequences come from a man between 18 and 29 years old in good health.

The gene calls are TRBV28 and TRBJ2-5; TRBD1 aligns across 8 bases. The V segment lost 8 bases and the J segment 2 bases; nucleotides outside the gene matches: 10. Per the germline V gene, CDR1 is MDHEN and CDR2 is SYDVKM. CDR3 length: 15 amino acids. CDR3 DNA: TGTGCCAGCCAGGGACAGGCCCCGGCTCAAGAGACCCAGTACTTC. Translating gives CASQGQAPAQETQYF.

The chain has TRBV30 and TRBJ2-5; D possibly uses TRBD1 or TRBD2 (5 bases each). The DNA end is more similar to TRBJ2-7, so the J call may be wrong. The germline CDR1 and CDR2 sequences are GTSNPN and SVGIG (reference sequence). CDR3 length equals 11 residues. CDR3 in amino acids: CAWSRDREQYF. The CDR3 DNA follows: TGTGCCTGGAGTAGGGACCGCGAGCAGTACTTC.

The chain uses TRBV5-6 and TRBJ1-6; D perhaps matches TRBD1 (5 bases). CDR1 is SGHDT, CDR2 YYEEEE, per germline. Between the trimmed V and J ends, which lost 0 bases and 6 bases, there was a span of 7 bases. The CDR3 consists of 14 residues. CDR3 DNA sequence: TGTGCCAGCAGCTTGGCGGGGGGTAATTCACCCCTCCACTTT. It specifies CASSLAGGNSPLHF. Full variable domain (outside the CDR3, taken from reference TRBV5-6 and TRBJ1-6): DAGVTQSPTHLIKTRGQQVTLRCSPKSGHDTVSWYQQALGQGPQFIFQYYEEEERQRGNFPDRFSGHQFPNYSSELNVNALLLGDSALYLCASSLAGGNSPLHFGNGTRLTVT.